A selection of T cell receptor beta chains follows, all from one sample in a study of cytomegalovirus exposure and HLA in healthy donors. The method was immunoSEQ multiplex PCR; TCRdb's version includes in-frame clones alone and lacks a portion of them. The table has about 96,000 clones, approximately 72% seen once. The sample consisted of PBMCs. These receptors all come from a woman aged 70-85 years in good health and CMV-seropositive. The CDR3 runs from the conserved cysteine through the conserved F or W. The order of the fields is D gene, clone size, J gene, V gene, CDR3 protein, CDR3 DNA. The D gene is left open where the match is weak. Size is stated for part of the rows, as once, few or many counts, or as a class when the clone is expanded.

TRBD1,few,TRBJ1-3,TRBV7-8,CASRPTGSSGNTIYF,TGTGCCAGCAGACCGACAGGGAGCTCTGGAAACACCATATATTTT
TRBD1,.,TRBJ1-3,TRBV9,CASSERTGQLSDTIYF,TGTGCCAGCAGCGAGAGGACAGGGCAGTTGTCGGACACCATATATTTT
.,.,TRBJ2-7,TRBV10-3,CAISGTRGEYEQYF,TGTGCCATCAGTGGGACCAGGGGGGAGTACGAGCAGTACTTC
.,.,TRBJ2-3,TRBV27,CASSPGPGDTQYF,TGTGCCAGCAGTCCTGGACCGGGGGATACGCAGTATTTT
TRBD2,.,TRBJ2-1,TRBV28,CASSGTSGVYNEQFF,TGTGCCAGCAGCGGGACTAGCGGGGTCTACAATGAGCAGTTCTTC
TRBD1,.,TRBJ2-2,TRBV7-6,CASSFLTGGTGELFF,TGTGCCAGCAGCTTCTTGACAGGGGGCACCGGGGAGCTGTTTTTT
.,once,TRBJ2-2,TRBV7-2,CATAGGANTGELFF,TGTGCCACCGCTGGAGGCGCGAACACCGGGGAGCTGTTTTTT
TRBD2,.,TRBJ2-1,TRBV7-9,CASRTTGTSGRYNYNEQFF,TGTGCCAGCAGGACGACCGGGACTAGCGGGAGGTACAACTACAATGAGCAGTTCTTC
TRBD2,.,TRBJ2-1,TRBV5-8,CASSFFNLAAGGPWNEQFF,TGTGCCAGCAGCTTTTTCAATTTGGCGGCGGGAGGGCCGTGGAATGAGCAGTTCTTC
TRBD2,.,TRBJ2-3,TRBV10-2,CASSESTIAGGSDTQYF,TGCGCCAGCAGTGAGTCTACCATAGCGGGAGGAAGTGATACGCAGTATTTT
TRBD1,.,TRBJ1-2,TRBV5-1,CASSPGQGRNYGYTF,TGCGCCAGCAGCCCCGGACAGGGTAGGAACTATGGCTACACCTTC
.,.,TRBJ1-5,TRBV6-5,CASQSGQRNQPQHF,TGTGCCAGCCAGTCGGGACAAAGGAATCAGCCCCAGCATTTT
.,.,TRBJ2-5,TRBV6-5,CASSPTGLTETQYF,TGTGCCAGCAGCCCTACCGGACTAACAGAGACCCAGTACTTC
.,once,TRBJ2-5,TRBV14,CASSQGLQAWETQYF,TGTGCCAGCAGCCAGGGACTCCAGGCGTGGGAGACCCAGTACTTC
.,.,TRBJ2-7,TRBV5-5,CASSSNYEQYF,TGTGCCAGCAGCTCCAATTACGAGCAGTACTTC
.,.,TRBJ2-5,TRBV11-2,CASSSLEVSIEETQYF,TGTGCCAGCAGCTCCCTGGAGGTCAGCATAGAAGAGACCCAGTACTTC
.,.,TRBJ2-5,TRBV10-1,CASSESGAQETQYF,TGCGCCAGCAGTGAGTCAGGAGCGCAAGAGACCCAGTACTTC
.,.,TRBJ2-1,TRBV14,CASSPGAYGTMAYNEQFF,TGTGCCAGCAGCCCAGGGGCCTACGGGACTATGGCCTACAATGAGCAGTTCTTC
TRBD1,.,TRBJ1-5,TRBV28,CASSPHRGQYQPQHF,TGTGCCAGCAGTCCACACAGGGGGCAGTACCAGCCCCAGCATTTT
.,.,TRBJ2-7,TRBV5-5,CASSSQQGWYEQYF,TGTGCCAGCAGCTCGCAACAGGGTTGGTACGAGCAGTACTTC
.,.,TRBJ2-2,TRBV7-9,CASSLKDNPNTGELFF,TGTGCCAGCAGCTTAAAAGACAACCCGAACACCGGGGAGCTGTTTTTT
.,.,TRBJ2-6,TRBV7-3,CASSRVSGANVLTF,TGTGCCAGCAGCCGGGTCTCTGGGGCCAACGTCCTGACTTTC
.,.,TRBJ1-4,TRBV18,CASTYGQNEKLFF,TGTGCCAGCACATACGGACAGAATGAAAAACTGTTTTTT
TRBD2,.,TRBJ2-2,TRBV28,CASSSGTSGRYTGELFF,TGTGCCAGCAGTTCCGGGACTAGCGGGAGGTACACCGGGGAGCTGTTTTTT
.,once,TRBJ1-4,TRBV10-1,CASSPGTSGNEKLFF,TGCGCCAGCAGCCCGGGGACATCAGGAAATGAAAAACTGTTTTTT
.,.,TRBJ2-6,TRBV19,CASTIRGGSGANVLTF,TGTGCCAGTACCATCAGGGGTGGGTCTGGGGCCAACGTCCTGACTTTC
.,.,TRBJ1-2,TRBV5-5,CASSLGGGAGYTF,TGTGCCAGCAGCTTAGGTGGTGGGGCTGGCTACACCTTC
TRBD1,few,TRBJ2-7,TRBV18,CASSRLGQGATYEQYF,TGTGCCAGCTCACGACTCGGGCAGGGGGCTACCTACGAGCAGTACTTC
.,once,TRBJ2-2,TRBV10-1,CASSPNSGGTGELFF,TGCGCCAGCAGTCCGAATTCAGGGGGGACCGGGGAGCTGTTTTTT
.,.,TRBJ2-7,TRBV4-2,CASSQVPGNGYEQYF,TGTGCCAGCAGCCAAGTACCGGGGAATGGGTACGAGCAGTACTTC
.,.,TRBJ2-7,TRBV4-3,CASSPTRAGVGEQYF,TGCGCCAGCAGCCCCACAAGGGCAGGGGTAGGCGAGCAGTACTTC
TRBD2,once,TRBJ2-1,TRBV6-5,CASSYGGDEQFF,TGTGCCAGCAGTTACGGGGGGGATGAGCAGTTCTTC
.,.,TRBJ1-1,TRBV9,CASSVDMNTEAFF,TGTGCCAGCAGCGTAGACATGAACACTGAAGCTTTCTTT
.,.,TRBJ2-7,TRBV11-2,CASKLSPDQTSYEQYF,TGTGCCAGCAAGCTCTCGCCCGATCAAACCTCCTACGAGCAGTACTTC
TRBD2,.,TRBJ2-1,TRBV30,CAWKRELAGVYEQFF,TGTGCCTGGAAAAGGGAACTAGCGGGAGTCTATGAGCAGTTCTTC
.,.,TRBJ1-5,TRBV27,CASSQTGFGNQPQHF,TGTGCCAGCAGTCAGACAGGTTTTGGGAATCAGCCCCAGCATTTT
.,.,TRBJ1-6,TRBV4-2,CASSQQTGTPLHF,TGTGCCAGCAGCCAACAGACGGGTACACCCCTCCACTTT
.,.,TRBJ2-7,TRBV5-1,CASSFSDGSYEQYF,TGCGCCAGCAGCTTTTCCGACGGGTCCTACGAGCAGTACTTC
TRBD1,.,TRBJ2-1,TRBV10-3,CAISEQGRQNEQFF,TGTGCCATCAGTGAACAGGGGCGGCAGAATGAGCAGTTCTTC
.,.,TRBJ2-7,TRBV7-2,CASSTRWGTGPTYEQYF,TGTGCCAGCAGCACACGATGGGGTACAGGGCCTACCTACGAGCAGTACTTC
TRBD1,.,TRBJ2-1,TRBV5-4,CASRTRDRGNEQFF,TGTGCCAGCAGAACCCGGGACAGGGGCAATGAGCAGTTCTTC
.,.,TRBJ2-1,TRBV7-3,CASSPGFTPYNEQFF,TGTGCCAGCAGCCCGGGATTTACTCCCTACAATGAGCAGTTCTTC
.,.,TRBJ1-2,TRBV21-1,CASSKIKRPFYGYTF,TGTGCCAGCAGCAAAATCAAGCGGCCCTTCTATGGCTACACCTTC
.,once,TRBJ2-7,TRBV5-5,CASSLGAGAYEQYF,TGTGCCAGCAGCTTGGGGGCAGGCGCCTACGAGCAGTACTTC
TRBD2,.,TRBJ2-1,TRBV10-1,CASARGGTYNEQFF,TGCGCCAGCGCCCGGGGGGGGACCTACAATGAGCAGTTCTTC
.,.,TRBJ1-5,TRBV7-8,CASSQDRRSNQPQHF,TGTGCCAGCAGCCAAGACAGGCGTAGCAATCAGCCCCAGCATTTT
.,.,TRBJ1-1,TRBV29-1,CSGMGSRGEEAFF,TGCAGCGGAATGGGGTCCAGGGGCGAAGAAGCTTTCTTT
TRBD2,.,TRBJ2-3,TRBV5-1,CASSSGLAGGTDTQYF,TGCGCCAGCAGCTCTGGACTAGCGGGGGGCACAGATACGCAGTATTTT